A selection of T cell receptor beta chains follows, all from one sample in a study of blood T cells in healthy people across ages. MiXCR, run by TCRdb on the 5' RACE reads, gives a single entry per CDR3 protein. Seen here are roughly 1.9 million distinct CDR3 sequences, 39% observed once, and the top ten hold under 25%. Sequencing was done on a sample of blood. All receptors come from a human donor in good health. Each CDR3 is given without its conserved first and last residue. D genes are given only for firm matches.

v_call	j_call	d_call	cdr3_aa
TRBV4-2	TRBJ2-4	-	ASSQNKLAKNIQY
TRBV18	TRBJ2-1	TRBD1	ASSPSPGQGVSEQF
TRBV5-1	TRBJ1-2	-	ASSHPEGGGYT
TRBV5-1	TRBJ2-7	TRBD2	ASSPITSGGATSGEQY
TRBV7-2	-	TRBD1	ASSSGQGGNEQY
TRBV7-9	TRBJ2-3	-	ASSLITGTGGRADTQY
TRBV4-1	TRBJ1-5	-	ASSQGGSGRQPQH
TRBV9	TRBJ2-5	-	ASSVDLARETQY
TRBV3-1	TRBJ2-1	-	ASSQDSPSLGEQC
TRBV5-1	TRBJ2-7	-	ASSPPTDRSLRYEQY
TRBV5-1	TRBJ2-1	TRBD2	ASSSLSGTSSYNEQF
TRBV2	TRBJ1-2	-	ASSGGVNGYT